Below, 28 T cell receptor beta chains from the same sample are listed, as sequenced in a study of T-cell memory formation after mild COVID-19. TCRdb recomputed calls from the 5' RACE reads with MiXCR, one row per CDR3 protein. The sample shows about 150,000 distinct CDR3 sequences, 31% of them seen only once. The source material was PBMCs or a T cell subset sorted from them (not recorded which). These receptors came from an adult woman who had mild COVID-19 (a few samples of this study predate the infection). Cell type and time point are not known.

The chain links TRBV11-2 to TRBJ2-7; tentatively, D is TRBD1 or TRBD2 (5 bases each). The CDR3 has 13 amino acids. Germline loops: CDR1 SGHAT, CDR2 FQNNGV. Trimming cost V 4 bases and J 5 bases, with 12 bases left between them. This chain's CDR3 is CASSSRREHEQYF. CDR3 nucleotides: TGTGCCAGCAGCTCTCGCAGGGAGCACGAGCAGTACTTC.

The chain recombines TRBV5-5 with TRBJ2-7; 13 nucleotides line up with TRBD2. From germline, CDR1 is SGHKS and CDR2 YYEKEE (reference sequence). Losses at the gene ends were 3 bases for V and 0 bases for J; bases not matched to a gene: 3. The CDR3 is 16 amino acids. CDR3 in DNA: TGTGCCAGCAGCTGGACTAGCGGGGGCCTCTCCTACGAGCAGTACTTC. This gives the protein CASSWTSGGLSYEQYF.

This clonotype was seen more than once but under ten times. The chain recombines TRBV30 with TRBJ1-5; perhaps TRBD1 as D (5 bases). The germline V gene encodes CDR1 GTSNPN and CDR2 SVGIG (reference sequence). This CDR3 is built from 13 residues. The V and J ends lost 6 bases and 6 bases respectively, with 15 bases between them. The CDR3 DNA reads as TGTGCCTGTACGGTAGGGGCAACTCAGCCCCAGCATTTT. Protein product: CACTVGATQPQHF. Full variable domain (remainder filled in from reference TRBV30 and TRBJ1-5): SQTIHQWPATLVQPVGSPLSLECTVEGTSNPNLYWYRQAAGRGLQLLFYSVGIGQISSEVPQNLSASRPQDRQFILSSKKLLLSDSGFYLCACTVGATQPQHFGDGTRLSIL.

This clonotype was counted a few times. The J gene is TRBJ1-1, the V gene TRBV20-1; D uncertain. V was trimmed by 3 bases and J by 2 bases, leaving 16 bases between them. Germline CDR1 DFQATT, CDR2 SNEGSKA (reference sequence). This CDR3 region has 15 residues. Here the CDR3 reads CSARDGRSLNTEAFF. DNA for the CDR3: TGCAGTGCTAGGGATGGGAGGAGCCTTAACACTGAAGCTTTCTTT.

This clonotype has a handful of counts. CDR3 sequence (DNA): TGTGCCAGCAGTTCAGGGACGGGGGCCCAGTACTTC. Translating gives CASSSGTGAQYF. V gene TRBV12-3 or TRBV12-4 combines with J gene TRBJ2-5; possibly TRBD2 for D (6 bases). The CDR3 covers 12 residues. Trimming shortened V by 4 bases and J by 9 bases, and 12 bases separated the two germline ends.

The rearrangement uses TRBV7-8 and TRBJ1-2; no clear D. This CDR3 contains 17 residues. Per the germline V gene, CDR1 is SGHVS and CDR2 is FQNEAQ. V gave up 2 bases and J gave up 5 bases, with 21 bases separating them. The CDR3, as DNA: TGTGCCAGCAGCTTAAGGTGGAGGACGTCTCCGCAATATGGCTACACCTTC. This encodes CASSLRWRTSPQYGYTF.

The V call is TRBV6-6, the J call TRBJ2-7; 10 bases match TRBD1. Germline CDR1 reads MNHNY; CDR2 reads SVGAGI (reference sequence). Trimming at V came to 0 bases and at J to 3 bases, leaving 2 bases not matched to a gene. CDR3 length: 15 amino acids. In DNA form, the CDR3 reads TGTGCCAGCAGTTACTCGACAGGGGGCCGCTACGAGCAGTACTTC. Amino acid sequence: CASSYSTGGRYEQYF.

This clonotype was seen more than once but under ten times. The chain recombines TRBV12-3 or TRBV12-4 with TRBJ2-2, with a weak D call TRBD1 (7 bases). The CDR3 runs to 16 residues. V dropped 2 bases and J dropped 5 bases, with 15 bases sitting between them. In DNA form, the CDR3 reads TGTGCCAGCAGTTTATCAGGGGGGAGAGGGACCGGGGAGCTGTTTTTT. It encodes CASSLSGGRGTGELFF.

In its sample, this clonotype was seen a few times. The chain has TRBV5-4 and TRBJ1-2; D unresolved. The CDR3 is made up of 14 amino acids. V was cut by 0 bases and J by 8 bases, with 14 bases left in between. Per germline, CDR1 SGHNT and CDR2 YYREEE (reference sequence). The DNA of the CDR3 is TGTGCCAGCAGCTTGGATGGACTCTCTCGGGGCTACACCTTC. Residues: CASSLDGLSRGYTF.

This clonotype showed up just a few times. The J gene is TRBJ1-1, the V gene TRBV12-3 or TRBV12-4; D remains unclear. V gave up 7 bases and J gave up 4 bases, with 22 bases separating them. The CDR3 consists of 16 residues. CDR3 sequence: CASTVSGRLKGTEAFF. CDR3 in DNA: TGTGCCAGCACCGTTAGCGGGCGGCTTAAGGGCACTGAAGCTTTCTTT.

The genes are TRBV20-1 and TRBJ1-1; maybe TRBD1 (5 bases). The CDR3 consists of 13 residues. Germline-derived CDR1 and CDR2 are DFQATT and SNEGSKA (reference sequence). The V and J ends lost 4 bases and 1 base respectively, with 10 bases between them. The CDR3 reads CSATRGRNTEAFF. The CDR3 bases are TGCAGTGCTACCCGGGGGAGGAACACTGAAGCTTTCTTT.

The chain carries TRBV20-1 and TRBJ2-6; D unclear. The CDR3 runs 15 residues. Per the germline V gene, CDR1 is DFQATT and CDR2 is SNEGSKA (reference sequence). Trimming shortened V by 0 bases and J by 2 bases, and 8 bases separated the two germline ends. The CDR3 coding sequence is TGCAGTGCTAGAGATGTTAGGGCTGGGGCCAACGTCCTGACTTTC. Protein product: CSARDVRAGANVLTF.

This clonotype appeared a single time. The rearrangement uses TRBV12-3 or TRBV12-4 and TRBJ1-5; 8 bases match TRBD1. There are 13 residues in the CDR3. The J segment lost 10 bases and the V segment lost 5 bases, leaving 7 bases of the junction unmatched. CDR3 in DNA: TGTGCCAGCAGTGCGGACAGGGCGAGCCCCCAGCATTTT. Translation gives CASSADRASPQHF.

This clonotype was observed a handful of times. The V call is TRBV3-1, the J call TRBJ2-1; D not resolved. Germline V gene data show CDR1 as LGHDT and CDR2 as YNNKEL (reference sequence). The V gene lost 0 bases and the J gene lost 4 bases, with 10 bases spanning the gap. This CDR3 is 15 amino acids long. The CDR3 sequence is CASSQERTLYNEQFF. DNA for the CDR3: TGTGCCAGCAGCCAAGAACGGACCCTTTACAATGAGCAGTTCTTC.

This clonotype showed up just a few times. The chain uses TRBV7-2 and TRBJ2-7; D may correspond to TRBD1 or TRBD2 (5 bases each). Trimming shortened V by 5 bases and J by 4 bases, and 18 bases separated the two germline ends. CDR1 SGHTA and CDR2 FQGNSA come from the germline V gene. The CDR3 has 15 residues. CDR3: CASSREPGPAYEQYF. CDR3 DNA sequence: TGTGCCAGCAGCAGAGAACCGGGACCAGCTTACGAGCAGTACTTC.

CDR3 residues: CASSSVNRGPSGNTIYF. CDR3 in DNA: TGTGCCAGTAGTTCCGTTAACAGGGGACCCTCTGGAAACACCATATATTTT. This chain uses TRBV19 with TRBJ1-3; 7 positions agree with TRBD1. The V and J ends lost 5 bases and 0 bases, in that order; junction bases with no gene match: 10. The germline V gene has CDR1 LNHDA and CDR2 SQIVND (reference sequence). The CDR3 contains 17 residues.

This clonotype was seen a handful of times. V and J are TRBV9 and TRBJ2-7; D gene unclear. The length of the CDR3 is 14 residues. The V gene's germline CDR1 is SGDLS and CDR2 YYNGEE. The V end was cut by 0 bases, the J end by 2 bases, with 9 bases between. CDR3 residues: CASSVVEETYEQYF. CDR3 nucleotides: TGTGCCAGCAGCGTAGTGGAAGAAACCTACGAGCAGTACTTC.

This chain uses TRBV7-8 with TRBJ2-7, with TRBD1 as a possible D gene (6 bases). The CDR3 runs to 13 residues. Trimming stripped 5 bases from V and 2 bases from J, with 10 bases between. Germline CDR1 reads SGHVS; CDR2 reads FQNEAQ. DNA of the CDR3: TGTGCCAGCAGCCAAGACAGGCCCTACGAGCAGTACTTC. As protein: CASSQDRPYEQYF.

This clonotype was counted a few times. The gene calls are TRBV18 and TRBJ2-7; TRBD1 is a possible D gene (5 bases). The V and J ends lost 2 bases and 3 bases respectively, with 8 bases between them. Per germline, CDR1 KGHSH and CDR2 LQKENI. The CDR3 loop spans 13 amino acids. CDR3 coding DNA: TGTGCCAGCTCACCAGGGGCGCTCTACGAGCAGTACTTC. It codes for CASSPGALYEQYF.

This chain links TRBV11-2 with TRBJ1-4; TRBD1 matches 9 bases. V was clipped by 3 bases and J by 10 bases; unmatched bases: 3. This CDR3 has 13 amino acids. Germline lookup yields CDR1 SGHAT and CDR2 FQNNGV. CDR3 nucleotide sequence: TGTGCCAGCAGCTTGGACAGGGGCAGAAAACTGTTTTTT. Protein sequence: CASSLDRGRKLFF.

V usage is TRBV7-9 and J usage is TRBJ2-7; tentatively, D is TRBD2 (6 bases). The CDR3 loop spans 13 amino acids. Trimming took off 5 bases at V and 4 bases at J, with 12 bases between the two ends. Per the germline V gene, CDR1 is SEHNR and CDR2 is FQNEAQ (reference sequence). The CDR3 protein is CASSRSAGYEQYF. The CDR3, as DNA: TGTGCCAGCAGCCGTTCGGCGGGATACGAGCAGTACTTC.

The gene calls are TRBV4-1 and TRBJ1-5; no firm D call. Trimming cost V 4 bases and J 4 bases, with 11 bases left between them. This CDR3 comprises 14 residues. Germline loops: CDR1 MGHRA, CDR2 YSYEKL. CDR3 region: CASSPTVGNQPQHF. The CDR3 region has the DNA TGCGCCAGCAGCCCGACTGTTGGGAATCAGCCCCAGCATTTT.

This clonotype was detected only once. Mismatch with germline at one junction end may stem from a read error. The rearrangement uses TRBV29-1 and TRBJ2-4; D remains ambiguous. There are 13 residues in the CDR3. Germline-derived CDR1 and CDR2 are SQVTM and ANQGSEA. This CDR3 is CSAGGLPRNIRYF. CDR3 in DNA: TGCAGCGCCGGTGGGCTACCTCGGAACATTCGGTACTTC.

The chain recombines TRBV24-1 with TRBJ2-7, with a tentative D call TRBD2 (5 bases). Germline CDR1 and CDR2: KGHDR and SFDVKD. The V end was cut by 6 bases, the J end by 4 bases, with 15 bases between. This CDR3 spans 14 amino acids. The DNA for the CDR3 is TGTGCCACCAGTAGAGGAGGAGAGAGGTACGAGCAGTACTTC. Protein sequence: CATSRGGERYEQYF.

The CDR3 DNA follows: TGTGCCAGCAGCTTGGAGGGAGTCACCGGGGAGCTGTTTTTT. Its translation is CASSLEGVTGELFF. This chain joins TRBV5-5 and TRBJ2-2; tentatively, D is TRBD2 (5 bases). Trimming shortened V by 0 bases and J by 4 bases, and 7 bases separated the two germline ends. CDR1 is SGHKS, CDR2 YYEKEE, per germline (reference sequence). The CDR3 has 14 amino acids.

This clonotype was found a few times. The chain employs TRBV7-2 and TRBJ1-2, with D perhaps TRBD1 (5 bases). The V and J ends lost 2 bases and 5 bases respectively, with 15 bases between them. Germline V gives CDR1 SGHTA, CDR2 FQGNSA. The CDR3 sequence is 15 residues long. This CDR3 reads CASSLITDSLYGYTF. DNA for the CDR3: TGTGCCAGCAGCTTAATAACCGACAGCTTATATGGCTACACCTTC.

Only a few counts were recorded for this clonotype. The chain uses TRBV7-2 and TRBJ1-1; D is perhaps TRBD1 (6 bases). The CDR3 loop spans 17 amino acids. Germline CDR1 and CDR2: SGHTA and FQGNSA. V was clipped by 2 bases and J by 1 base, with 17 bases between them. This CDR3 reads CASSLKPGVVGNTEAFF. CDR3 nucleotide sequence: TGTGCCAGCAGCTTAAAACCAGGGGTAGTTGGGAACACTGAAGCTTTCTTT.

V is TRBV20-1 and J is TRBJ1-5; D ambiguous. Germline V gene sequence: CDR1 DFQATT, CDR2 SNEGSKA (reference sequence). V dropped 3 bases and J dropped 3 bases, with 12 bases sitting between them. The CDR3 is made up of 14 amino acids. The CDR3 is CSASRGQLNQPQHF. CDR3 bases: TGCAGTGCTAGTCGTGGGCAGCTCAATCAGCCCCAGCATTTT.